Given below is one T cell receptor (beta chain) in context. Its antigen is not known. This sample is drawn from a study of T cell responses to AZD1222 COVID-19 vaccine. Study findings and constraints: The span of vaccine-associated CD4 TCRs extended across spike, with dominance at 160-218 and 743-854. AZD1222 recipients seropositive at baseline numbered only 5 or 6. The study reported that nearly half of spike-specific TCRs target unmutated variant regions.

Produced via immunoSEQ multiplex PCR; TCRdb's table is partial and in-frame only. The sample yields fewer than 180,000 clones, 92% seen once. The sequences come from peripheral blood, collected 28 days after the second AZD1222 dose. The source of this sequence is an adult who received the AZD1222 COVID-19 vaccine.

The CDR3 DNA reads as TGCGCCAGCAGCGCTGGACTAGCGGGGGAAGAGACCCAGTACTTC. This translates into CASSAGLAGEETQYF. The chain is built from TRBV5-1 and TRBJ2-5; 13 nucleotides agree with TRBD2. With V trimmed by 4 bases and J by 3 bases, 3 bases remained unmatched. This CDR3 is built from 15 residues. CDR1 and CDR2 from the germline V gene are SGHRS and YFSETQ.